This paragraph reports one T cell receptor (beta chain). Its antigen specificity is not known. Base-call qualities are not available, and no considerably larger clone is one nucleotide away. The data belong to a study of cytomegalovirus exposure and HLA in healthy donors (dated by TCRdb to the late 2010s). A note on the overall study: In an earlier analysis of approximately 500 of the donors, approximately 260 Gb of sequence data and some 120 million unique TCR beta sequences from 180 million or so T cells were reported. HLA typing included class I and class II loci at four-digit resolution. A later genetic analysis took genome-wide SNP genotypes for about 55% of the 666 donors and used that subset as a discovery cohort. In a later analysis, previously published TCR beta repertoires from 500 to 750 donors were re-analyzed and high-resolution HLA genotyping was added so that TCR occurrence patterns could be studied. All discovery cohort repertoires had been generated using a single sequencing platform. Among the roughly 430 genotyped donors, approximately 82% belonged to the genetic ancestry cluster associated with self-reported Caucasian donors. A separate validation cohort of about 110 different subjects was used in addition to the approximately 670-subject first cohort. Rather than using new phenotypic data, the later analysis identified candidate immune exposures from TCR beta sequences and from how often those sequences occurred across donors. The study aimed to test whether cataloging public T cell receptors could reveal signatures of past pathogen exposure. High-throughput TCR immunosequencing, statistical association of individual TCRs with disease status, and machine learning were combined to predict cytomegalovirus infection status. On average, 235,054 unique TCR beta nucleotide sequences were sequenced per donor among some 420 genotyped donors of the cohort, with 15% to 20% of those sequences being non-productive. Roughly five DR-DQ haplotypes were treated as single units for association and clustering because of strong linkage in the cohort. An early release that covered 640 HLA-typed donors contained about 300 gigabases of sequencing data and 85 million to 100 million unique TCR sequences. Typing coverage differed by locus: A, B, C, DRB1 and DQB1 were typed in about 620-630 donors, DQA1 in roughly 510, DPA1 in around 610, and DPB1 in roughly 470. Donor age, sex, ethnicity and CMV serostatus were compiled together with the repertoire data. Using immunosequencing, the study profiled T cell repertoires from about 620 subjects and related those repertoires to cytomegalovirus serostatus. In an earlier analysis of a few hundred of the donors, high-throughput TCR beta sequencing was used to judge whether each TCR beta V gene segment behaved as functional or pseudogenic. General study outcomes and caveats: In a later genetic analysis, a missense DCLRE1C variant was associated with V-gene and J-gene trimming of TCR beta chains, and the association was replicated in an independent cohort. CMV serostatus was the only immune exposure information available for the cohort. The sequencing pipeline was judged likely to have produced a cluster of highly shared sequence variants as a technical artifact. A later genetic analysis reported fewer N-insertions in productive TCRs among donors in an Asian-associated ancestry cluster than the roughly 620-donor mean. Correlated functional status among segregating V segments might reflect linkage disequilibrium, but an unknown experimental factor could not be ruled out. In a later analysis, HLA-associated TCR beta chains showed more clonal expansion and lower generation probabilities than non-associated chains that were equally common. A later analysis reported that several top co-occurrence clusters appeared linked to parvovirus B19, influenza, CMV and Epstein-Barr virus. The study gave a list of around 170 TCR beta chains associated with cytomegalovirus. According to a later analysis, most CMV-associated TCR beta chains appeared to be HLA-restricted, and the HLA associations seemed to be driven largely by CMV exposure. Presence/absence analyses assumed roughly uniform sequencing depth across donors, an assumption that may not hold. In a later analysis, TCR association rates were found to vary across HLA loci, with the most associated TCRs seen for DRB1 alleles and the fewest for HLA-C alleles. A later analysis associated about 17,000 TCR beta sequences with specific HLA alleles at a false discovery rate of 0.05. When HLA alleles, especially DR and DQ, strongly co-occurred, attributing TCR associations to individual alleles was difficult. Because counts were too low, about 15 rarely observed V segments, including chromosome 9 orphons, were left out of the earlier analysis of 587 of the donors. Because HLA typing was unavailable for some donors at each locus, only the typed subset was used in association tests. The authors suggested that the approach could potentially be extended to other disease states and immunological phenotypes. While some public TCRs were present in many individuals, most TCR sequences turned up only very rarely across donors. Cytomegalovirus status was reported to be diagnosed by the classifier with high specificity and sensitivity in both the original and validation cohorts. A few of the identified cytomegalovirus-associated TCR beta chains were confirmed in vitro to be specific for cytomegalovirus antigens. In an earlier analysis of some 500 of the donors, most TCR beta V segments were observed in productive rearrangements about 90% or about 30% of the time, broadly matching IMGT annotations. This cohort had only TCR beta chains sequenced, and the lack of alpha or paired-chain data limited which features could be detected. A further reported finding was that TCR beta sequences accurately predicted the HLA-A and HLA-B alleles for most subjects in the first cohort. The 87-base-pair reads could not distinguish some IMGT-functional V segments, including TRBV6-2 and TRBV6-3, so those segments were excluded.

The V end loses 2 bases and the J end loses 8 bases, and a stretch of 9 bases separates them. CDR1 is given as GTSNPN and CDR2 as SVGIG, both from the germline V gene (reference sequence). Measured from the cysteine to the phenylalanine, the CDR3 is 11 residues long. Only the CDR3 DNA is retained, 33 bases long and in frame from the first base. Library construction relied on the immunoSEQ multiplex PCR assay. A mixture of 60 forward primers for TCR Vbeta segments and 13 reverse primers for TCR Jbeta segments was used in the multiplex PCR. Amplification of the CDR3 region of rearranged TCR beta genes was performed with a multiplex PCR assay on genomic DNA. The amplified TCR beta libraries were sequenced on the Illumina HiSeq System as 87-base-pair reads. In the source study's methods: Across the roughly 700 repertoires, a later analysis counted tens of millions of unique TCR beta chains, 8.5 million to 12 million of which were shared by at least two donors. To remove PCR and sequencing errors, raw reads were error-corrected and collapsed into unique sequences using a nearest-neighbor algorithm that merged closely related sequences. CDR3 sequences were aligned to IMGT reference sequences to assign V, D and J gene segments. For a sequence to be retained, a match of at least six nucleotides was required to both a V gene segment and a J gene segment. A rearrangement counted as productive if the CDR3 had no stop codons and remained in frame with V and J, and every other rearrangement counted as non-productive. CDR3 was defined by IMGT convention, running from the second conserved V-encoded cysteine to the conserved J-encoded phenylalanine. Sequences without an unambiguous match to a single V gene segment were excluded from the earlier analysis of 450 to 750 of the donors. An earlier analysis of 450 to 650 of the donors called V segments functional above 56.7% productive rearrangements and segregating when the between-donor standard deviation exceeded 5%. A statistical classification framework was built for diagnosing cytomegalovirus status from the catalog of TCR beta chain sequences. V and J gene assignment, in a later analysis, came from comparing TCR nucleotide sequences with IMGT/GENE-DB human TR gene sequences. In a later analysis, CDR3 sequences and most-parsimonious VDJ recombination scenarios were assigned using the TCRdist pipeline. In a later analysis, every TCR beta chain was defined by the combination of its CDR3 amino acid sequence and its V-gene family, and reads without a unique V-gene family were dropped. A later analysis removed 592 highly shared, low-generation-probability nucleotide sequences to deal with suspected cross-contamination and a sequencing artifact. In a later analysis, a clonal expansion index for each public chain was calculated from normalized within-repertoire ranks of inferred template counts. In a later analysis, generation probabilities were computed using a VDJ recombination model fitted to out-of-frame rearrangements, and the results were checked against IGoR. A later analysis scored TCR-TCR, TCR-HLA and TCR-CMV co-occurrence with hypergeometric tests, applying a repertoire-size bias correction to TCR pairs. False discovery rates were estimated in a later analysis by permuting HLA or CMV assignments 20 times. In a later analysis, co-occurring TCRs were grouped using DBSCAN, with TCRdist sequence similarity added in when clustering inside HLA-allele-positive subsets. For co-occurrence clustering, repertoires with fewer than 30,000 or more than 120,000 public chains were excluded, along with a handful of repertoires with anomalous nucleotide sharing. Not all clones reach the TCRdb copy of this immuneACCESS table, which keeps in-frame sequences only. Checked studies attribute under half of the gap to unresolved V genes and leave the rest unexplained. The V and J calls and clone size were taken over from that table, and D and trimming were inferred from the DNA. The sample yields 130,000 or so clones; about three fifths were counted once. The top ten clones comprise more than 6.5% of the sample.

The cohort consisted of approximately 690 healthy bone marrow donors. Cohort members were all nominally healthy when sampled, although unrecorded immune exposures were likely present. The donor tested CMV seropositive, placing the donor among the roughly 300 seropositive members of the cohort. A peripheral blood sample was provided by each donor, and peripheral blood mononuclear cells were used for TCR beta sequencing. Genomic DNA was extracted from the blood cell samples with the Qiagen DNeasy Blood Extraction Kit. The TCR comes from a woman aged 40 to 49 in good health and CMV-seropositive. Recombination linked TRBV30 to TRBJ1-2; no D gene is confidently identified. Sequenced input: PBMCs. DNA sequence: TGTGCCTGGAGTCGGGGTGGCGGCTACACCTTC. Translated, this is CAWSRGGGYTF.